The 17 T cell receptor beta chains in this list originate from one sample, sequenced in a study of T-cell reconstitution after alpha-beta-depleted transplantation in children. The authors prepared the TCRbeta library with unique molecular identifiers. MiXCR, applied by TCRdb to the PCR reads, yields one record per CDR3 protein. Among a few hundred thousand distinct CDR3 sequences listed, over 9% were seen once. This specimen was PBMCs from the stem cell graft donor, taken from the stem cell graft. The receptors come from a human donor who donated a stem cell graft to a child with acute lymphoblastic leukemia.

For the CDR3, the DNA is TGTGCCAGCAGTCCTCAACATGGGTGGGGGGCTTTCTTT. This translates into CASSPQHGWGAFF. J is TRBJ1-1 and V is TRBV27; D is perhaps TRBD1 (5 bases). Germline CDR1 is MNHEY and CDR2 is SMNVEV (reference sequence). The ends were cut back, 5 bases at V and 11 bases at J, with 18 bases in the middle. This CDR3 contains 13 residues.

CDR3 protein: CASTIGGSGTEAFF. In nucleotides, the CDR3 is TGTGCCAGCACCATTGGGGGGTCGGGCACTGAAGCTTTCTTT. The chain recombines TRBV12-3 or TRBV12-4 with TRBJ1-1, with D maybe TRBD1 (5 bases). The CDR3 covers 14 residues. V was pared by 7 bases and J by 4 bases, with 16 bases between.

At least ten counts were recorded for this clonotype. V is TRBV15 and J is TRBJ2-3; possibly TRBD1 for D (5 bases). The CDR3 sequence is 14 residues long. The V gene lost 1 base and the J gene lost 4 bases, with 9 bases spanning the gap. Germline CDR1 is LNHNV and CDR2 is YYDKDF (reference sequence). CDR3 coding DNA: TGTGCCACCAGCAGAGTAGGGGTCGCAGATACGCAGTATTTT. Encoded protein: CATSRVGVADTQYF. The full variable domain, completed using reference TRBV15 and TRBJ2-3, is DAMVIQNPRYQVTQFGKPVTLSCSQTLNHNVMYWYQQKSSQAPKLLFHYYDKDFNNEADTPDNFQSRRPNTSFCFLDIRSPGLGDTAMYLCATSRVGVADTQYFGPGTRLTVL.

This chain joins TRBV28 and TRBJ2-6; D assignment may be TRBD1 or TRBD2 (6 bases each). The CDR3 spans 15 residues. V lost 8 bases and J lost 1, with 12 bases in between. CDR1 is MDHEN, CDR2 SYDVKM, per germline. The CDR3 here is CASGKGGSGANVLTF. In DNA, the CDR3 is TGTGCCAGCGGCAAGGGGGGATCTGGGGCCAACGTCCTGACTTTC.

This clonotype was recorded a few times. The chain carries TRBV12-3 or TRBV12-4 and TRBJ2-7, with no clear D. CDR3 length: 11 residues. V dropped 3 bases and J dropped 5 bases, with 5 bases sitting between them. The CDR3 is CASSFNNEQYF. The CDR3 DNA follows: TGTGCCAGCAGTTTTAATAACGAGCAGTACTTC.

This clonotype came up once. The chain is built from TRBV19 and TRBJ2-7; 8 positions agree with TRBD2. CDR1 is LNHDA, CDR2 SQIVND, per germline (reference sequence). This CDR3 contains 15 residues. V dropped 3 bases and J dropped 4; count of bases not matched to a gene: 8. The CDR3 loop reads CASSIGAGGPYEQYF. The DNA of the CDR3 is TGTGCCAGTAGTATCGGGGCGGGAGGACCGTACGAGCAGTACTTC. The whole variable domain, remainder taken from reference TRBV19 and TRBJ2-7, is DGGITQSPKYLFRKEGQNVTLSCEQNLNHDAMYWYRQDPGQGLRLIYYSQIVNDFQKGDIAEGYSVSREKKESFPLTVTSAQKNPTAFYLCASSIGAGGPYEQYFGPGTRLTVT.

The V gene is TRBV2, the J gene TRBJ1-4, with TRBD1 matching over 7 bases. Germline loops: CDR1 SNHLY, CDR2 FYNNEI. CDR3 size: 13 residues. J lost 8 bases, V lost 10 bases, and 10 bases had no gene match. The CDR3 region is CATQTGPGEKLFF. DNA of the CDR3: TGTGCCACGCAGACAGGGCCAGGGGAAAAACTGTTTTTT.

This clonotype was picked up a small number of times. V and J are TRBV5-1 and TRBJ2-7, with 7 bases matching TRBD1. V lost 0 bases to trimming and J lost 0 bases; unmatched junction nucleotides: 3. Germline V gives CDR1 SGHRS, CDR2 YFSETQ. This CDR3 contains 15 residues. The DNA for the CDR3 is TGCGCCAGCAGCTTGGAAGGGACAGTCTCCTACGAGCAGTACTTC. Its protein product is CASSLEGTVSYEQYF.

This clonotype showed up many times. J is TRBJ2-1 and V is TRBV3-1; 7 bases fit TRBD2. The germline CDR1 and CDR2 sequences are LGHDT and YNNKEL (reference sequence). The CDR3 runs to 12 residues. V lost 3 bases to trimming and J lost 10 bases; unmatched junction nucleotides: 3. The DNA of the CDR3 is TGTGCCAGCAGCCAGGGGGAGGGGGAGCAGTTCTTC. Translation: CASSQGEGEQFF.

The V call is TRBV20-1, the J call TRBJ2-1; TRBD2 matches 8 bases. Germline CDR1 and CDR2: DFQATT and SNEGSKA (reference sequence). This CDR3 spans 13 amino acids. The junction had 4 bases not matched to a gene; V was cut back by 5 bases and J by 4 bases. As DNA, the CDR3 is TGCAGTGCTTTTAGCGGGGCATACAATGAGCAGTTCTTC. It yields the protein CSAFSGAYNEQFF.

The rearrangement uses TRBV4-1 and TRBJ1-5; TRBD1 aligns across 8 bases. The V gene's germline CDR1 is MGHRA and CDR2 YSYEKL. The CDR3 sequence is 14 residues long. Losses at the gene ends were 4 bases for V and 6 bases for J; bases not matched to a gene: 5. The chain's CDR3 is CASSLTGASQPQHF. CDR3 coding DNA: TGCGCCAGCAGCCTGACAGGGGCAAGTCAGCCCCAGCATTTT.

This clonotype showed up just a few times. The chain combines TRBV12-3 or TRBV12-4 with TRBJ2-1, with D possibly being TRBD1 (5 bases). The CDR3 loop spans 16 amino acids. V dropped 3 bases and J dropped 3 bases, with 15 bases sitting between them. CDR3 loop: CASSFVRVELYNEQFF. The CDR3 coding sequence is TGTGCCAGCAGTTTTGTCAGGGTAGAGCTCTACAATGAGCAGTTCTTC.

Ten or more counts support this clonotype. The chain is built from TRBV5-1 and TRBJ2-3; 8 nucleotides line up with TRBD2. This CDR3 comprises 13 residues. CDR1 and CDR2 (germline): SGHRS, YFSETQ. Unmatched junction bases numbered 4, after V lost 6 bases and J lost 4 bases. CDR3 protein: CASTAGEADTQYF. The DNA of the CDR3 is TGCGCCAGCACAGCGGGAGAGGCAGATACGCAGTATTTT. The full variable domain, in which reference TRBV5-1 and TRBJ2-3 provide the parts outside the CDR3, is KAGVTQTPRYLIKTRGQQVTLSCSPISGHRSVSWYQQTPGQGLQFLFEYFSETQRNKGNFPGRFSGRQFSNSRSEMNVSTLELGDSALYLCASTAGEADTQYFGPGTRLTVL.

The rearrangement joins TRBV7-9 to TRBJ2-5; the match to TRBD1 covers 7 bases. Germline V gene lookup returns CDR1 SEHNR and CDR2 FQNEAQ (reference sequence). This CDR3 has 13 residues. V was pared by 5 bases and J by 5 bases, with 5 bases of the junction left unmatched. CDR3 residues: CASSRGQRETQYF. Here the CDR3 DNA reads TGTGCCAGCAGCCGGGGACAGAGGGAGACCCAGTACTTC.

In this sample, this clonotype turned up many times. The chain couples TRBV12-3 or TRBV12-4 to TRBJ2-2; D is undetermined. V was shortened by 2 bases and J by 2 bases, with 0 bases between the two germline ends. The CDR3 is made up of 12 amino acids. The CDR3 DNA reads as TGTGCCAGCAGTTTAAACACCGGGGAGCTGTTTTTT. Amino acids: CASSLNTGELFF.

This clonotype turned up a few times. The CDR3 is CASRQTSGRANEQFF. The CDR3 region has the DNA TGTGCCAGCAGACAGACTAGCGGGAGGGCCAATGAGCAGTTCTTC. The chain has TRBV12-3 or TRBV12-4 and TRBJ2-1; 14 positions match TRBD2. This CDR3 has 15 amino acids. V trimming: 6 bases; J trimming: 6 bases; junction bases outside the gene matches: 4.

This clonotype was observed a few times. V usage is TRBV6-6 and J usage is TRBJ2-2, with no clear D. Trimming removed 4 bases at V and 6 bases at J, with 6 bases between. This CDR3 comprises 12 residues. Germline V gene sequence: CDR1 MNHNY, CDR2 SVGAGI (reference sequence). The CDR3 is CASSFLPGELFF. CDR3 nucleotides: TGTGCCAGCAGTTTTCTCCCCGGGGAGCTGTTTTTT.